The T cell receptor (beta chain) described here comes from a study of neurological immune-mediated disorders (dated by TCRdb to between 2017 and 2020). With respect to the entire study: Of the roughly 34 multiple sclerosis patients, some 30 had relapsing-remitting MS and 3 had secondary progressive MS. Peripheral blood TCR-beta repertoires from patients with HTLV-I-associated myelopathy (HAM/TSP), patients with multiple sclerosis, and healthy controls were compared in the study using UMI-based sequencing. The approximately 100 TCR-beta libraries included longitudinal samples, technical triplicates and paired sorted CD4+ and CD8+ T-cell subsets alongside PBMC samples. The cohort was made up of some 70 subjects, consisting of some 15 HAM/TSP patients, approximately 35 multiple sclerosis patients and about 20 healthy controls. Overall study outcomes, separate from this receptor: In a phylogenetic analysis, the repertoires of 18 out of 34 MS patients fell into a single cluster of related CDR3 sequences, pointing to a possible signature at the repertoire level. The MS cluster showed no association with clinical or MRI features, and the authors stated that larger cohorts are needed. Expanded clones from different subjects shared no identical CDR3 amino acid sequences, which suggests that TCR-beta repertoires were private in all groups. TCR clonal expansion was highest in HAM/TSP patients and lowest in MS patients, with MS patients falling below even healthy controls.

For the unsorted PBMC libraries, 2 million PBMCs were stored in RNAlater at -80 degrees C until RNA extraction and were used to generate the libraries. The multiple sclerosis patients were enrolled in a US clinical protocol that evaluated disease progression with magnetic resonance imaging. Peripheral blood underwent Ficoll-Hypaque density gradient centrifugation to isolate PBMCs, which were then cryopreserved in liquid nitrogen. cDNA synthesis used template-switch 5'RACE with a primer carrying a 10-nucleotide random unique molecular identifier tagging each TCR transcript. Over 180 million TCR-beta sequences, covering 15-18 subjects, were produced in each sequencing run. The RNeasy kit was used to extract total RNA. The KAPA Real-time Library Amplification kit was used to amplify TCR-beta VDJ regions with primers for the TCR constant region and the 5'RACE anchor. Sample indexes and Illumina adaptors were added in a first PCR, and a second PCR then increased library yield. The roughly 650 bp TCR product was size-selected on a 2% E-gel SizeSelection system after Ampure bead purification. Library quality was checked on a Bioanalyzer, concentration was measured with Qubit, and libraries were quantified with the Kapa Library Quantification kit before pooling. Paired-end 2 x 150 bp sequencing of the libraries was performed on an Illumina HiSeq 2500. To increase sequence diversity, roughly 24-31% phiX was spiked into each library pool. Under the source paper's analysis protocol: The UMI-based MiGEC pipeline processed quality-filtered reads and removed over 80% of raw TCR sequences during error correction. VDJ genes were aligned to IMGT germline references, and each clonotype was defined by a unique CDR3 amino acid sequence together with V-J genes. VDJtools evaluated clonal expansion, Shannon diversity and CDR3 relatedness (CalcPairwiseDistances, ClusterSamples); CLCbio workbench built phylogenetic trees. Using coefficient-of-variation modelling across technical triplicates, the study counted a clone as expanded if it had at least 8 unique UMIs. TCRdb itself trimmed the public reads at Q25 with fastp, ran MiXCR and retained productive beta chains. Each CDR3 protein gets just one entry, which takes the most common genes and DNA from the rows behind it. The V and J calls reflect TCRdb's pipeline rather than the authors' work. This sample lists 60,000 to 80,000 distinct CDR3 sequences; around 4.8% were detected once. Of the sample, approximately 3.2% falls within the top ten clones.

V sheds 4 bases and J sheds 2 bases, leaving 12 bases between their ends. The CDR3 holds 14 amino acids from the cysteine to the phenylalanine. Of the read, only the CDR3 DNA is kept; its 42 bases are in frame from base 1. The germline V gene provides CDR1 SGHDT and CDR2 YYEEEE. This clonotype was observed many times. Which antigen it targets is not known. Base qualities are not at hand, and no much larger clone is one base apart. The source of this sequence is a woman between 45 and 60 years old with multiple sclerosis. The sample consisted of PBMCs. The sequence links TRBV5-6 to TRBJ2-5, with the identity of the D gene unclear. The bases read TGTGCCAGCAGCCCGGTGTGGAGTCAAGAGACCCAGTACTTC. It encodes CASSPVWSQETQYF.